This T cell receptor beta chain was observed in a study of response to subunit inactivated influenza vaccine. This clonotype has only a few counts. Each CDR3 protein gets one entry after TCRdb re-called the RT-PCR reads with MiXCR. The table includes approximately 530,000 distinct CDR3 sequences, roughly 7.9% detected once. Germline loops: CDR1 SQVTM, CDR2 ANQGSEA. V dropped 6 bases and J dropped 6; count of bases not matched to a gene: 4. This CDR3 region has 14 residues. Specimen: PBMCs from blood, collected around 2 years after vaccination. This receptor was identified in a man between 50 and 75 years old who received an inactivated influenza vaccine. This chain links TRBV29-1 with TRBJ2-1; 14 bases are a match to TRBD2. In DNA, the CDR3 is TGCAGCGTCGAGACTAGCGGGAGGGTCAATGAGCAGTTCTTC. Translating it yields CSVETSGRVNEQFF.